The 11 T cell receptor beta chains presented below share a single source sample, sequenced in a study of T cells in Graves' hyperthyroidism and ophthalmopathy. TCR beta CDR3 regions were amplified from RNA transcripts. The HTBI set primed first-round TCR CDR3 RT-PCR. MiXCR, run by TCRdb on the multiplex PCR reads, gives a single entry per CDR3 protein. The sample has 300,000 or so distinct CDR3 sequences, around 16% seen once. Sequencing input: blood. The receptors shown here come from a man between 25 and 39 years old with Graves' hyperthyroidism.

The chain links TRBV24-1 to TRBJ2-1; D not resolved. The germline V gene encodes CDR1 KGHDR and CDR2 SFDVKD. Trimming took 4 bases from V and 0 from J, leaving 12 bases between them. This CDR3 has 16 residues. The CDR3, as DNA: TGTGCCACCAGTGAGGGATTACTGCCCTCCTACAATGAGCAGTTCTTC. Translated, it gives CATSEGLLPSYNEQFF.

As to this clonotype: The junction differs from germline at one of its ends, possibly a read error. CDR3 in amino acids: CASSPAGGGNEQLF. In DNA, the CDR3 is TGTGCCAGCAGCCCGGCGGGGGGGGGCAATGAGCAGCTCTTC. J is TRBJ2-1 and V is TRBV7-3, with 9 positions matching TRBD2. Germline V lookup: CDR1 SGHTA, CDR2 FQGTGA. The CDR3 is 14 amino acids.

A few counts support this clonotype. This chain joins TRBV11-3 and TRBJ1-2; D remains unclear. Germline V CDR1 and CDR2: SGHNT, YENEEA. Trimming removed 3 bases at V and 2 bases at J, with 1 base between. CDR3 length equals 11 residues. In DNA form, the CDR3 reads TGTGCCAGCAGCTTCAACTATGGCTACACCTTC. This sequence encodes CASSFNYGYTF.

The chain uses TRBV20-1 and TRBJ2-1; TRBD2 agrees at 16 bases. J gave up 5 bases and V 3 bases, and 4 bases lay outside the gene matches. This CDR3 has 16 amino acids. Germline assignment: CDR1 DFQATT and CDR2 SNEGSKA (reference sequence). CDR3 sequence reads: CSARTGLAGGHNEQFF. Written as DNA, the CDR3 is TGCAGTGCTAGGACGGGACTAGCGGGAGGGCACAATGAGCAGTTCTTC.

This clonotype was counted at least ten times. CDR3 DNA sequence: TGTGCCAGCGCTCGACTAGCATTATACGAGCAGTACTTC. Protein: CASARLALYEQYF. This chain joins TRBV6-1 and TRBJ2-7; TRBD2 matches 7 bases. The CDR3 is made up of 13 amino acids. CDR1 and CDR2 from the germline V gene are MNHNS and SASEGT. Unmatched junction bases numbered 8, after V lost 8 bases and J lost 4 bases.

This clonotype was observed a handful of times. V and J are TRBV13 and TRBJ2-7, with D possibly TRBD2 on 6 matching bases. Germline loops: CDR1 PRHDT, CDR2 FYEKMQ (reference sequence). Trimming removed 6 bases at V and 2 bases at J, with 20 bases between. This CDR3 region has 16 residues. CDR3 DNA sequence: TGTGCCAGCAGTGTTAACACCGGGACTCCGGCCTACGAGCAGTACTTC. Residues: CASSVNTGTPAYEQYF.

This clonotype was counted ten times or more. V gene TRBV13 combines with J gene TRBJ2-7; 7 bases fit TRBD2. CDR3 length equals 14 residues. V trimming: 6 bases; J trimming: 2 bases; junction bases outside the gene matches: 7. Germline CDR1 reads PRHDT; CDR2 reads FYEKMQ (reference sequence). The DNA of the CDR3 is TGTGCCAGCAGACCGCTAGCGGCCCCCTACGAGCAGTACTTC. It encodes CASRPLAAPYEQYF.

This clonotype was seen at least ten times. The rearrangement uses TRBV6-2 or TRBV6-3 and TRBJ2-1, with TRBD2 identical over 9 bases. The ends lost 2 bases at V and 4 bases at J; junction bases unmatched: 9. CDR1 and CDR2 from the germline V gene are MNHEY and SVGEGT. The CDR3 length is 17 residues. The CDR3 region has the DNA TGTGCCAGCAGTTACCTTCGTAGCGGGAGCAGATACAATGAGCAGTTCTTC. Its protein product is CASSYLRSGSRYNEQFF.

J is TRBJ1-1 and V is TRBV9, with 10 bases lining up with TRBD1. Germline CDR1 SGDLS, CDR2 YYNGEE. V shed 1 base and J 3 bases; nucleotides not matched to a gene: 9. The CDR3 is 17 residues long. The CDR3 DNA sequence: TGTGCCAGCAGCGTATCGGGACAGGGGTACCTTCACACTGAAGCTTTCTTT. Translation: CASSVSGQGYLHTEAFF.

This clonotype has at least ten counts. The chain recombines TRBV27 with TRBJ2-1; D is possibly TRBD1 or TRBD2 (5 bases each). The ends were cut back, 4 bases at V and 8 bases at J, with 18 bases in the middle. The germline V gene has CDR1 MNHEY and CDR2 SMNVEV (reference sequence). The CDR3 length is 15 residues. The CDR3 loop reads CASSSSGTGLDEQFF. The CDR3 nucleotides are TGTGCCAGCAGTTCTTCCGGGACCGGGCTCGATGAGCAGTTCTTC.

This clonotype has at least ten counts. The chain uses TRBV24-1 and TRBJ2-1; 14 nucleotides match TRBD2. Trimming cost V 10 bases and J 0 bases; bases outside gene matches: 1. From germline, CDR1 is KGHDR and CDR2 SFDVKD. This CDR3 contains 15 residues. CDR3 region: CATGTSGSSYNEQFF. CDR3 coding DNA: TGTGCCACTGGGACTAGCGGGAGCTCCTACAATGAGCAGTTCTTC.